Below are 6 T cell receptor beta chains sequenced from a single sample in a study of T cells in Graves' hyperthyroidism and ophthalmopathy. TCR beta CDR3 regions were amplified from RNA. With the HTBI primer set, the TCR CDR3 went through a first round of RT-PCR. MiXCR, applied by TCRdb to the multiplex PCR reads, yields one record per CDR3 protein. The profile shows more than 500,000 distinct CDR3 sequences, roughly 46% of them singletons. The source material was peripheral blood or thyroid tissue (not recorded which). The receptors come from an adult woman with Graves' disease, either hyperthyroidism or ophthalmopathy (not recorded which).

Comment on this clonotype: The CDR3 does not end in the conserved phenylalanine or tryptophan, so this is likely a read error. The DNA is left out, because the CDR3 cannot be placed on it with certainty; the CDR3 is given as TCRdb lists it. The rearrangement links TRBV29-1 to TRBJ2-2; TRBD1 reflects the table's D call only, with no check against the DNA. Germline values: CDR1 SQVTM, CDR2 ANQGSEA. The CDR3 spans 9 residues, counting both ends. CDR3 sequence: CSVGDRGFY.

The chain combines TRBV12-3 or TRBV12-4 with TRBJ1-1, with D possibly TRBD1 on 5 matching bases. The V end was cut by 1 base, the J end by 2 bases, with 8 bases between. CDR3 length equals 14 residues. CDR3 in amino acids: CASSLVRDNTEAFF. The CDR3 DNA reads as TGTGCCAGCAGTTTAGTTCGGGACAACACTGAAGCTTTCTTT.

A remark on this clonotype: Germline and junction disagree at one end, which may indicate a read error. The chain carries TRBV7-9 and TRBJ2-7; tentatively, D is TRBD1 (5 bases). Germline-derived CDR1 and CDR2 are SEHNR and FQNEAQ (reference sequence). The CDR3 is made up of 14 amino acids. The CDR3 loop is CASSRGQGANEQYF. The CDR3 DNA is TGCGCCAGCAGCCGTGGACAAGGGGCCAACGAGCAGTACTTC.

At least ten counts were recorded for this clonotype. V is TRBV3-1 and J is TRBJ1-6; D remains unclear. CDR1 is LGHDT and CDR2 is YNNKEL in the germline V gene (reference sequence). The V end was cut by 5 bases, the J end by 9 bases, with 8 bases between. The CDR3 sequence is 12 residues long. CDR3 bases: TGTGCCAGCAGCAGCCGCCTTTCACCCCTCCACTTT. It yields the protein CASSSRLSPLHF. Complete variable domain (other parts from reference TRBV3-1 and TRBJ1-6): DTAVSQTPKYLVTQMGNDKSIKCEQNLGHDTMYWYKQDSKKFLKIMFSYNNKELIINETVPNRFSPKSPDKAHLNLHINSLELGDSAVYFCASSSRLSPLHFGNGTRLTVT.

The chain has TRBV5-1 and TRBJ1-2, with unresolved D. CDR3 size: 13 residues. Deletions cut 4 bases from V and 4 bases from J, with 11 bases between. Germline CDR1 and CDR2: SGHRS and YFSETQ. CDR3 region: CASSPSGSYGYTF. DNA of the CDR3: TGCGCCAGCAGCCCCAGCGGGAGCTATGGCTACACCTTC.

The chain links TRBV7-2 to TRBJ2-5; 13 bases are shared with TRBD2. This CDR3 contains 15 residues. V lost 4 bases and J lost 5; bases outside the gene matches: 4. Germline CDR1 and CDR2: SGHTA and FQGNSA. CDR3 amino acids: CASSSGTSGTETQYF. As DNA, the CDR3 is TGTGCCAGCAGCTCCGGGACTAGCGGGACGGAGACCCAGTACTTC.